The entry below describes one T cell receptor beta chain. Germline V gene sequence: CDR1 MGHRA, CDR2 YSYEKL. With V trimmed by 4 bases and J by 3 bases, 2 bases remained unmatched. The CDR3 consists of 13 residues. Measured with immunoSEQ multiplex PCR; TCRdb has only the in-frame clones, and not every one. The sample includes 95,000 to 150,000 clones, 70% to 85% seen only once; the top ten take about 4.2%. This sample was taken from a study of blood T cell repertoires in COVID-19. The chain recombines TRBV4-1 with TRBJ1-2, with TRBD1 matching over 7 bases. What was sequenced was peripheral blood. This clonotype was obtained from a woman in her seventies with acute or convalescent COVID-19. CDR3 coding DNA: TGCGCCAGCAGCCTAGACAGGGACTATGGCTACACCTTC. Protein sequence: CASSLDRDYGYTF.